This T cell receptor (beta chain) is drawn from a study of T cell responses to AZD1222 COVID-19 vaccine. TCRdb keeps only in-frame clones here, not all; method: immunoSEQ multiplex PCR. The table has roughly 92,000 clones, around 91% seen once. This CDR3 spans 15 amino acids. The ends were cut back, 5 bases at V and 0 bases at J, with 14 bases in the middle. Germline CDR1 is SGHTA and CDR2 is FQGNSA. The sequencing here drew on peripheral blood, taken on day 0 of AZD1222 vaccination. This chain links TRBV7-2 with TRBJ2-7; D is unresolved. The source of this sequence is an adult in good health. The CDR3 nucleotides read TGTGCCAGCAGCCCTCGCGGATTGGACTCCTACGAGCAGTACTTC. As protein: CASSPRGLDSYEQYF.